These 17 T cell receptor beta chains were sequenced from one sample in a study of cytomegalovirus exposure and HLA in healthy donors. The PCR had 60 Vbeta and 13 Jbeta primers. Sequenced by immunoSEQ multiplex PCR; TCRdb stores in-frame clones only, minus some. This sample's clone table lists 140,000 to 150,000 clones. The sequenced sample was PBMCs. The source of these receptors is a male donor in good health and CMV-seronegative.

The chain employs TRBV27 and TRBJ2-7, with D possibly matching TRBD2 (6 bases). Per germline, CDR1 MNHEY and CDR2 SMNVEV (reference sequence). V gave up 7 bases and J gave up 1 base, with 14 bases separating them. The CDR3 has 14 residues. The DNA for the CDR3 is TGTGCCAGCAAAGCCCGAGCGGGTTCCTACGAGCAGTACTTC. As protein: CASKARAGSYEQYF.

This chain links TRBV25-1 with TRBJ2-1, with D unclear. Germline assignment: CDR1 MGHDK and CDR2 SYGVNS. The CDR3 is 11 amino acids. Trimming stripped 2 bases from V and 9 bases from J, with 5 bases between. The CDR3 bases are TGTGCCAGCAGTGAACGTTCTGAGCAGTTCTTC. Encoded protein: CASSERSEQFF.

The chain employs TRBV2 and TRBJ1-1; D ambiguous. The CDR3 spans 11 residues. The germline CDR1 and CDR2 sequences are SNHLY and FYNNEI. Trimming removed 11 bases from V and 1 base from J, with 8 bases in between. CDR3 in DNA: TGTGCCGAGGGCGGGAACACTGAAGCTTTCTTT. It codes for CAEGGNTEAFF.

The chain is built from TRBV15 and TRBJ1-4, with TRBD1 identical over 7 bases. Looked up from germline, CDR1 is LNHNV and CDR2 is YYDKDF (reference sequence). With V trimmed by 2 bases and J by 3 bases, 0 bases remained unmatched. The CDR3 is 14 amino acids. The CDR3 sequence: CATSRQGANEKLFF. Here the CDR3 DNA reads TGTGCCACCAGCAGACAGGGGGCTAATGAAAAACTGTTTTTT.

This sequence joins TRBV5-1 and TRBJ2-7, with 12 bases aligning to TRBD2. V trimming: 2 bases; J trimming: 5 bases; junction bases outside the gene matches: 11. The CDR3 is made up of 17 amino acids. Germline-derived CDR1 and CDR2 are SGHRS and YFSETQ. In nucleotides, the CDR3 is TGCGCCAGCAGCTTCATCCGCCTAGCGGGAGGGCACCACGAGCAGTACTTC. It yields the protein CASSFIRLAGGHHEQYF. The whole variable domain, filled in from reference TRBV5-1 and TRBJ2-7, reads KAGVTQTPRYLIKTRGQQVTLSCSPISGHRSVSWYQQTPGQGLQFLFEYFSETQRNKGNFPGRFSGRQFSNSRSEMNVSTLELGDSALYLCASSFIRLAGGHHEQYFGPGTRLTVT.

The rearrangement uses TRBV30 and TRBJ1-1; 7 positions agree with TRBD1. Germline assignment: CDR1 GTSNPN and CDR2 SVGIG (reference sequence). The CDR3 is 17 amino acids. J gave up 6 bases and V 0 bases, and 16 bases lay outside the gene matches. CDR3 in amino acids: CAWSVPSGDRVTPEAFF. The CDR3 DNA is TGTGCCTGGAGTGTACCTTCCGGAGACAGGGTGACCCCTGAAGCTTTCTTT. Supplemented by reference TRBV30 and TRBJ1-1, the full variable domain reads SQTIHQWPATLVQPVGSPLSLECTVEGTSNPNLYWYRQAAGRGLQLLFYSVGIGQISSEVPQNLSASRPQDRQFILSSKKLLLSDSGFYLCAWSVPSGDRVTPEAFFGQGTRLTVV.

The chain recombines TRBV25-1 with TRBJ1-6; 8 nucleotides agree with TRBD1. Trimming removed 0 bases from V and 9 bases from J; junction bases left unmatched: 4. Germline-derived CDR1 and CDR2 are MGHDK and SYGVNS. CDR3 length equals 15 residues. Written as DNA, the CDR3 is TGTGCCAGCAGTGAATATGTGACAGGGGTTTCACCCCTCCACTTT. This gives the protein CASSEYVTGVSPLHF. Complete variable domain (other parts from reference TRBV25-1 and TRBJ1-6): EADIYQTPRYLVIGTGKKITLECSQTMGHDKMYWYQQDPGMELHLIHYSYGVNSTEKGDLSSESTVSRIRTEHFPLTLESARPSHTSQYLCASSEYVTGVSPLHFGNGTRLTVT.

The chain couples TRBV5-6 to TRBJ1-2; possibly TRBD1 for D (6 bases). The CDR3 runs to 16 residues. The V gene lost 1 base and the J gene lost 2 bases, with 15 bases spanning the gap. Germline CDR1 is SGHDT and CDR2 is YYEEEE. The CDR3 is CASSLSPQTGNYGYTF. CDR3 nucleotides: TGTGCCAGCAGCTTGTCACCTCAGACAGGAAACTATGGCTACACCTTC.

This sequence joins TRBV7-2 and TRBJ2-7; D gene uncertain. Trimming removed 1 base from V and 0 bases from J, with 4 bases in between. This CDR3 has 13 residues. Germline V gives CDR1 SGHTA, CDR2 FQGNSA. The CDR3 region is CASSLGYSYEQYF. DNA for the CDR3: TGTGCCAGCAGCTTAGGTTACTCCTACGAGCAGTACTTC.

This chain links TRBV30 with TRBJ1-1, with TRBD1 matching 7 bases. The junction had 8 bases not matched to a gene; V was cut back by 2 bases and J by 5 bases. The CDR3 is made up of 14 amino acids. Germline V lookup: CDR1 GTSNPN, CDR2 SVGIG (reference sequence). Here the CDR3 reads CAWSLPGGLTEAFF. CDR3 sequence (DNA): TGTGCCTGGAGTCTTCCAGGGGGATTGACTGAAGCTTTCTTT.

The chain is built from TRBV5-1 and TRBJ2-5; TRBD1 might be the D (5 bases). The CDR3 contains 14 residues. Trimming left V 0 bases short and J 1 base short, with 7 bases between. Germline CDR1 is SGHRS and CDR2 is YFSETQ. The CDR3 loop is CASSLGGSQETQYF. CDR3 nucleotides: TGCGCCAGCAGCTTGGGGGGCTCCCAAGAGACCCAGTACTTC.

The chain combines TRBV29-1 with TRBJ1-1, with 8 bases identical to TRBD1. CDR1 and CDR2 (germline): SQVTM, ANQGSEA. This CDR3 is built from 13 residues. J lost 0 bases, V lost 6 bases, and 3 bases had no gene match. The CDR3 loop is CSVRGQMNTEAFF. The CDR3, as DNA: TGCAGCGTCAGGGGGCAAATGAACACTGAAGCTTTCTTT.

DNA for the CDR3: TGTGCCAGCAGCCAATCCATCAGGGTGGCTTTCTTT. Protein product: CASSQSIRVAFF. The chain recombines TRBV14 with TRBJ1-1; the D gene is possibly TRBD1 (5 bases). Trimming took off 2 bases at V and 11 bases at J, with 12 bases between the two ends. This CDR3 has 12 residues. Germline values: CDR1 SGHDN, CDR2 FVKESK. The full variable domain, rest sourced from reference TRBV14 and TRBJ1-1, is EAGVTQFPSHSVIEKGQTVTLRCDPISGHDNLYWYRRVMGKEIKFLLHFVKESKQDESGMPNNRFLAERTGGTYSTLKVQPAELEDSGVYFCASSQSIRVAFFGQGTRLTVV.

This chain links TRBV9 with TRBJ1-2; D gene ambiguous. The CDR3 consists of 14 residues. From germline, CDR1 is SGDLS and CDR2 YYNGEE. Trimming stripped 3 bases from V and 8 bases from J, with 17 bases between. CDR3 in DNA: TGTGCCAGCAGCGCGCGGGCCTCAGGACGGGGCTACACCTTC. It specifies CASSARASGRGYTF.

As DNA, the CDR3 is TGTGCCATCAGCCTCGGACTAGCGGGAGACACCGGGGAGCTGTTTTTT. It encodes CAISLGLAGDTGELFF. V and J are TRBV10-3 and TRBJ2-2; the match to TRBD2 covers 13 bases. Trimming removed 6 bases from V and 3 bases from J; junction bases left unmatched: 4. The CDR3 length is 16 residues. The germline V gene has CDR1 ENHRY and CDR2 SYGVKD.

The chain joins TRBV13 to TRBJ2-1; D is unclear. Deletions cut 0 bases from V and 3 bases from J, with 12 bases between. The length of the CDR3 is 16 residues. Germline-derived CDR1 and CDR2 are PRHDT and FYEKMQ (reference sequence). DNA of the CDR3: TGTGCCAGCAGCTTAGGGGGTAAGTGGAGCTACAATGAGCAGTTCTTC. Its translation is CASSLGGKWSYNEQFF.

This rearrangement joins TRBV7-9 to TRBJ2-7; D perhaps matches TRBD2 (5 bases). Trimming left V 2 bases short and J 0 bases short, with 23 bases between. Germline CDR1 and CDR2: SEHNR and FQNEAQ (reference sequence). CDR3 length equals 19 residues. The CDR3 spells CASSLSFGVMGSSSYEQYF. The CDR3, as DNA: TGTGCCAGCAGCTTAAGCTTCGGGGTAATGGGTTCCAGCTCCTACGAGCAGTACTTC.